Following are 15 T cell receptor beta chains from one sample sequenced in a study of cytomegalovirus exposure and HLA in healthy donors. Amplification used 60 Vbeta primers and 13 Jbeta primers. Repertoires were generated with immunoSEQ multiplex PCR, while TCRdb's copy carries only in-frame clones and drops some. Among around 88,000 clones listed, under 80% were seen once. What was sequenced was PBMCs. The receptors come from a man in his fifties in good health and CMV-seropositive.

The table lists this clone with a count of one. The V gene is TRBV10-3, the J gene TRBJ1-1, with D possibly being TRBD1 (5 bases). The CDR3 has 13 residues. V shed 7 bases and J shed 1 base, with 10 bases lying between them. Germline V gene lookup returns CDR1 ENHRY and CDR2 SYGVKD. This CDR3 is CAITPGGNTEAFF. The CDR3 coding sequence is TGTGCCATCACCCCGGGGGGGAACACTGAAGCTTTCTTT.

The gene calls are TRBV19 and TRBJ2-2; a possible D gene is TRBD1 (5 bases). Between the trimmed V and J ends, which lost 7 bases and 1 base, there was a span of 10 bases. Germline V CDR1 and CDR2: LNHDA, SQIVND (reference sequence). The CDR3 has 14 amino acids. The chain's CDR3 is CASTLTGNTGELFF. Here the CDR3 DNA reads TGTGCCAGTACCCTCACAGGGAACACCGGGGAGCTGTTTTTT.

The CDR3 DNA follows: TGCGCCAGCAGCCAAGATCGGGCGAACACCGGGGAGCTGTTTTTT. Its protein is CASSQDRANTGELFF. This chain connects TRBV4-3 to TRBJ2-2; D is undetermined. Trimming took 0 bases from V and 0 from J, leaving 5 bases between them. There are 15 residues in the CDR3. Germline CDR1 LGHNA, CDR2 YSLEER.

The chain links TRBV2 to TRBJ1-2; possibly TRBD1 for D (5 bases). In germline, CDR1 is SNHLY, CDR2 FYNNEI. The CDR3 length is 16 residues. V was pared by 7 bases and J by 6 bases, with 24 bases between. The chain's CDR3 is CASTPRTSTLSDGYTF. Written as DNA, the CDR3 is TGTGCCAGCACCCCTAGGACATCAACCTTATCCGATGGCTACACCTTC.

The chain has TRBV28 and TRBJ1-2, with 8 bases aligning to TRBD1. The germline CDR1 and CDR2 sequences are MDHEN and SYDVKM. CDR3 length equals 13 residues. Trimming took 6 bases from V and 7 from J; bases not matched to a gene: 7. CDR3 loop: CASRPPQGAGYTF. The CDR3 DNA sequence: TGTGCCAGCAGGCCCCCCCAGGGGGCTGGCTACACCTTC.

The gene calls are TRBV5-1 and TRBJ2-2, with D possibly being TRBD1 (6 bases). Trimming stripped 0 bases from V and 2 bases from J, with 17 bases between. The CDR3 extends over 18 amino acids. Germline CDR1 and CDR2: SGHRS and YFSETQ. The CDR3 reads CASSLGSGAGGNTGELFF. Here the CDR3 DNA reads TGCGCCAGCAGCTTGGGTTCCGGAGCTGGGGGCAACACCGGGGAGCTGTTTTTT.

J is TRBJ2-7 and V is TRBV5-6; TRBD1 agrees at 7 bases. Germline loops: CDR1 SGHDT, CDR2 YYEEEE. The CDR3 is 16 residues long. With 2 bases clipped from V and 1 base from J, the junction kept 9 bases outside the gene matches. The CDR3 is CASSFLSGTASYEQYF. Here the CDR3 DNA reads TGTGCCAGCAGCTTCCTATCCGGGACAGCTTCCTACGAGCAGTACTTC.

The chain carries TRBV18 and TRBJ2-7; 8 nucleotides line up with TRBD2. V trimming: 6 bases; J trimming: 5 bases; junction bases outside the gene matches: 3. Germline V gene lookup returns CDR1 KGHSH and CDR2 LQKENI. The CDR3 has 12 amino acids. The CDR3 nucleotides read TGTGCCAGCTCCCAAGCGGGGGACGAGCAGTACTTC. This sequence encodes CASSQAGDEQYF.

The CDR3, as DNA: TGTGCCAGCAGTTTGTCGATGGGGGGTGCAGGCACTGAAGCTTTCTTT. It encodes CASSLSMGGAGTEAFF. J is TRBJ1-1 and V is TRBV27; a possible D gene is TRBD1 (5 bases). V gave up 3 bases and J gave up 4 bases, with 18 bases separating them. This CDR3 spans 16 amino acids. Germline assignment: CDR1 MNHEY and CDR2 SMNVEV (reference sequence).

The chain has TRBV28 and TRBJ2-2; tentatively, D is TRBD2 (6 bases). This CDR3 region has 12 residues. Germline CDR1 MDHEN, CDR2 SYDVKM. The V end was cut by 10 bases, the J end by 7 bases, with 13 bases between. The CDR3 spells CATKTSNGELFF. DNA for the CDR3: TGTGCCACCAAGACTAGTAACGGGGAGCTGTTTTTT.

V and J are TRBV19 and TRBJ1-5, with D uncertain. Per the germline V gene, CDR1 is LNHDA and CDR2 is SQIVND (reference sequence). The V and J ends lost 6 bases and 0 bases respectively, with 9 bases between them. CDR3 size: 14 residues. The CDR3 is CASSHSGSNQPQHF. CDR3 coding DNA: TGTGCCAGTAGCCACAGCGGTAGCAATCAGCCCCAGCATTTT.

The chain has TRBV7-2 and TRBJ1-5; 7 bases agree with TRBD1. J was trimmed by 2 bases and V by 1 base; bases with no gene match: 2. CDR1 is SGHTA and CDR2 is FQGNSA in the germline V gene. The CDR3 sequence is 15 residues long. The CDR3 DNA reads TGTGCCAGCAGCTTAGTTCAGGGGGGCAATCAGCCCCAGCATTTT. Residues: CASSLVQGGNQPQHF.

This chain joins TRBV12-2 and TRBJ1-2; TRBD1 reflects the table's D call only, with no check against the DNA. TRBV12-2 is listed as a pseudogene. The CDR3 is 17 residues long. In nucleotides, the CDR3 is TGTGCAAGTCGCTCTCATAGGGACAGGGAGTCTCGCTATGGCTACACCTTC. This codes for CASRSHRDRESRYGYTF.

The chain recombines TRBV19 with TRBJ2-7; 8 nucleotides agree with TRBD2. Germline lookup yields CDR1 LNHDA and CDR2 SQIVND (reference sequence). This CDR3 is built from 15 residues. Trimming removed 4 bases from V and 0 bases from J; junction bases left unmatched: 5. The CDR3 loop reads CASSTLAGVSYEQYF. CDR3 bases: TGTGCCAGTAGTACGCTAGCGGGTGTCTCCTACGAGCAGTACTTC.

The genes are TRBV19 and TRBJ2-7; tentatively, D is TRBD2 (5 bases). From germline, CDR1 is LNHDA and CDR2 SQIVND (reference sequence). Trimming stripped 6 bases from V and 1 base from J, with 10 bases between. The CDR3 sequence is 13 residues long. The CDR3 sequence is CASRTGESYEQYF. The CDR3 bases are TGTGCCAGTAGGACCGGGGAATCCTACGAGCAGTACTTC.